These 32 T cell receptor beta chains were all obtained from the same sample, sequenced in a study of T cell repertoires in cytomegalovirus infection. Their recognized antigens are unknown. Using its own MiXCR run on the reads, TCRdb lists one record per CDR3 protein. The sample has 110,000 or so distinct CDR3 sequences; 25% to 35% are singletons. The sample here was CD8+ T cells from cultured PBMCs, taken from culture after CMV antigen stimulation. The receptors shown here come from a human donor in good health (CMV status not recorded). Some clones in this sample may be carry-over from other donors' samples.

J is TRBJ2-3 and V is TRBV7-8; D gene ambiguous. CDR1 SGHVS and CDR2 FQNEAQ come from the germline V gene. V was clipped by 5 bases and J by 3 bases, with 6 bases between them. The CDR3 spans 12 residues. The CDR3 DNA sequence: TGTGCCAGCAGCACAATTACAGATACGCAGTATTTT. Translating gives CASSTITDTQYF.

The chain has TRBV7-9 and TRBJ2-5; the match to TRBD1 covers 8 bases. With V trimmed by 5 bases and J by 5 bases, 7 bases remained unmatched. CDR3 length equals 14 residues. The germline CDR1 and CDR2 sequences are SEHNR and FQNEAQ (reference sequence). The DNA for the CDR3 is TGTGCCAGCAGCGTCCAGGGGGCAGGGGAGACCCAGTACTTC. It is translated as CASSVQGAGETQYF.

The J gene is TRBJ2-1, the V gene TRBV27, with TRBD2 matching over 11 bases. The germline gives CDR1 MNHEY, CDR2 SMNVEV (reference sequence). The CDR3 has 14 residues. V was clipped by 6 bases and J by 4 bases; unmatched bases: 2. The chain's CDR3 is CASSTSGGYNEQFF. CDR3 coding DNA: TGTGCCAGCAGCACTAGCGGGGGATACAATGAGCAGTTCTTC.

The chain's CDR3 is CASSFQDREPYEQYF. The CDR3 nucleotides are TGTGCCAGCAGCTTCCAGGACAGGGAACCCTACGAGCAGTACTTC. This chain connects TRBV7-9 to TRBJ2-7; 8 bases are shared with TRBD1. There are 15 residues in the CDR3. The junction had 6 bases not matched to a gene; V was cut back by 3 bases and J by 2 bases. The germline CDR1 and CDR2 sequences are SEHNR and FQNEAQ (reference sequence).

This clonotype was detected a few times. V is TRBV10-3 and J is TRBJ2-7; no clear D gene. Germline CDR1 ENHRY, CDR2 SYGVKD. Trimming removed 2 bases at V and 2 bases at J, with 7 bases between. This CDR3 is 13 amino acids long. CDR3 in DNA: TGTGCCATCAGTGAGGACACCACCTACGAGCAGTACTTC. It specifies CAISEDTTYEQYF.

This clonotype has a handful of counts. The chain uses TRBV29-1 and TRBJ1-2; weak D call: TRBD1 (6 bases). The CDR3 is made up of 15 amino acids. The germline V gene has CDR1 SQVTM and CDR2 ANQGSEA. Trimming removed 1 base at V and 0 bases at J, with 12 bases between. The CDR3 DNA is TGCAGCGTTGAAGGGGGGCTGATAGCTAACTATGGCTACACCTTC. Its protein product is CSVEGGLIANYGYTF.

The chain is built from TRBV7-9 and TRBJ2-1; D is possibly TRBD1 (5 bases). This CDR3 is built from 15 residues. V dropped 1 base and J dropped 8 bases, with 15 bases sitting between them. Per the germline V gene, CDR1 is SEHNR and CDR2 is FQNEAQ (reference sequence). CDR3: CASSLGTTSGDEQFF. In DNA, the CDR3 is TGTGCCAGCAGCTTAGGGACAACGTCTGGCGATGAGCAGTTCTTC.

At least ten counts were recorded for this clonotype. The J gene is TRBJ2-7, the V gene TRBV28, with D possibly being TRBD1 (6 bases). The V and J ends lost 4 bases and 2 bases respectively, with 30 bases between them. The CDR3 is made up of 20 amino acids. Germline V lookup: CDR1 MDHEN, CDR2 SYDVKM. CDR3 residues: CASSWAQYSSGRTGPYEQYF. The CDR3 DNA follows: TGTGCCAGCAGTTGGGCTCAGTATTCTTCGGGCCGTACAGGGCCCTACGAGCAGTACTTC. Full variable domain (missing parts from reference TRBV28 and TRBJ2-7): DVKVTQSSRYLVKRTGEKVFLECVQDMDHENMFWYRQDPGLGLRLIYFSYDVKMKEKGDIPEGYSVSREKKERFSLILESASTNQTSMYLCASSWAQYSSGRTGPYEQYFGPGTRLTVT.

A single count supports this clonotype. V gene TRBV5-4 combines with J gene TRBJ2-1, with TRBD1 identical over 7 bases. Germline-derived CDR1 and CDR2 are SGHNT and YYREEE (reference sequence). The CDR3 is made up of 15 amino acids. The trim removed 3 bases at V and 4 bases at J, leaving 7 bases unmatched. For the CDR3, the DNA is TGTGCCAGCAGCTCACCCGGGACAGCTTACAATGAGCAGTTCTTC. The encoded protein is CASSSPGTAYNEQFF.

The J gene is TRBJ1-5, the V gene TRBV14; weak D call: TRBD1 (5 bases). Germline V gives CDR1 SGHDN, CDR2 FVKESK. The CDR3 covers 15 residues. The ends were cut back, 4 bases at V and 6 bases at J, with 16 bases in the middle. The CDR3 sequence is CASSPHVGDVQPQHF. The CDR3 coding sequence is TGTGCCAGCAGCCCCCATGTAGGGGATGTTCAGCCCCAGCATTTT.

V usage is TRBV12-3 or TRBV12-4 and J usage is TRBJ2-5; 12 bases are a match to TRBD2. CDR3 length: 18 amino acids. Trimming at V came to 2 bases and at J to 5 bases, leaving 12 bases not matched to a gene. CDR3 bases: TGTGCCAGCAGTTTATATAGGCTAGCGGGGGGGCTTCGGGAGACCCAGTACTTC. Translating gives CASSLYRLAGGLRETQYF.

The J gene is TRBJ2-5, the V gene TRBV5-6; the D gene is possibly TRBD2 (6 bases). Trimming left V 3 bases short and J 0 bases short, with 21 bases between. Germline CDR1 reads SGHDT; CDR2 reads YYEEEE. There are 18 residues in the CDR3. DNA for the CDR3: TGTGCCAGCAGCTCCACGGGACTCCTGAGATCGTACCAAGAGACCCAGTACTTC. Translation: CASSSTGLLRSYQETQYF. Looking up the rest from reference TRBV5-6 and TRBJ2-5 gives the full variable domain: DAGVTQSPTHLIKTRGQQVTLRCSPKSGHDTVSWYQQALGQGPQFIFQYYEEEERQRGNFPDRFSGHQFPNYSSELNVNALLLGDSALYLCASSSTGLLRSYQETQYFGPGTRLLVL.

This clonotype was recorded a few times. The genes are TRBV11-2 and TRBJ2-7; TRBD1 matches at 7 bases. CDR1 and CDR2 (germline): SGHAT, FQNNGV. After removal of 4 bases from V and 3 bases from J, the junction contained 9 bases not matched to a gene. This CDR3 contains 15 residues. CDR3 DNA sequence: TGTGCCAGCAGCTATTCCCGGGACAGCTTCTACGAGCAGTACTTC. Protein: CASSYSRDSFYEQYF. The whole variable domain, filled in from reference TRBV11-2 and TRBJ2-7, reads EAGVAQSPRYKIIEKRQSVAFWCNPISGHATLYWYQQILGQGPKLLIQFQNNGVVDDSQLPKDRFSAERLKGVDSTLKIQPAKLEDSAVYLCASSYSRDSFYEQYFGPGTRLTVT.

This clonotype was seen at least ten times. In nucleotides, the CDR3 is TGCGCCAGCAGTCAGGTGGACAGGGGTAACTATGAGCAGTTCTTC. It codes for CASSQVDRGNYEQFF. The chain joins TRBV4-1 to TRBJ2-1; 9 positions match TRBD1. Germline V gene lookup returns CDR1 MGHRA and CDR2 YSYEKL. The CDR3 runs 15 residues. The trim removed 6 bases at V and 8 bases at J, leaving 11 bases unmatched.

The chain couples TRBV4-1 to TRBJ2-7; the D gene could be TRBD1 or TRBD2 (5 bases each). V was pared by 3 bases and J by 3 bases, with 12 bases between. The CDR3 extends over 14 amino acids. The V gene's germline CDR1 is MGHRA and CDR2 YSYEKL. This CDR3 is CASSHRDGDYEQYF. The CDR3 DNA is TGCGCCAGCAGCCATCGGGACGGGGACTACGAGCAGTACTTC.

The chain links TRBV28 to TRBJ2-1, with 8 nucleotides matching TRBD2. The V segment lost 8 bases and the J segment 10 bases; nucleotides outside the gene matches: 13. This CDR3 is built from 14 residues. Germline loops: CDR1 MDHEN, CDR2 SYDVKM. CDR3 sequence reads: CASGSTRGAEEQFF. The CDR3, as DNA: TGTGCCAGCGGGTCAACGCGGGGGGCAGAGGAGCAGTTCTTC. Based on the CDR3 plus reference TRBV28 and TRBJ2-1, the full variable domain is DVKVTQSSRYLVKRTGEKVFLECVQDMDHENMFWYRQDPGLGLRLIYFSYDVKMKEKGDIPEGYSVSREKKERFSLILESASTNQTSMYLCASGSTRGAEEQFFGPGTRLTVL.

The gene calls are TRBV27 and TRBJ2-4; 8 nucleotides align to TRBD1. The CDR3 spans 20 residues. The V gene end was trimmed by 1 base and the J gene end by 6 bases; junction bases not matched to a gene: 20. Germline V lookup: CDR1 MNHEY, CDR2 SMNVEV (reference sequence). As DNA, the CDR3 is TGTGCCAGCAGTTTATACAGCACAGGGGGAGGAAAAGCACCCTCAAACATTCAGTACTTC. Its protein is CASSLYSTGGGKAPSNIQYF.

The chain has TRBV19 and TRBJ2-7; TRBD1 matches 12 bases. The CDR3 totals 15 residues. Trimming removed 5 bases from V and 5 bases from J; junction bases left unmatched: 7. Germline V gives CDR1 LNHDA, CDR2 SQIVND (reference sequence). The CDR3 loop reads CASSPRDRGLNEQYF. The CDR3 region has the DNA TGTGCCAGTAGTCCAAGGGACAGGGGGCTGAACGAGCAGTACTTC.

This clonotype was detected many times. The genes are TRBV7-9 and TRBJ2-3, with TRBD1 matching over 7 bases. The V and J ends lost 7 bases and 0 bases, in that order; junction bases with no gene match: 10. The length of the CDR3 is 16 residues. The V gene's germline CDR1 is SEHNR and CDR2 FQNEAQ (reference sequence). The CDR3 region is CASNRPDRESTDTQYF. DNA of the CDR3: TGTGCCAGCAACCGACCCGACAGGGAGAGCACAGATACGCAGTATTTT.

In its sample, this clonotype was seen many times. The V and J genes are TRBV12-3 or TRBV12-4 and TRBJ1-1; TRBD1 is a possible D gene (6 bases). The CDR3 spans 14 residues. V lost 9 bases and J 5 bases, leaving 19 bases between the germline ends. CDR3 protein: CASLDEGEGTEAFF. In nucleotides, the CDR3 is TGTGCCAGTTTAGATGAGGGGGAGGGTACTGAAGCTTTCTTT.

This clonotype was seen ten or more times. This chain connects TRBV7-9 to TRBJ2-2; the match to TRBD2 covers 7 bases. Germline V lookup: CDR1 SEHNR, CDR2 FQNEAQ (reference sequence). V lost 5 bases to trimming and J lost 1 base; unmatched junction nucleotides: 7. CDR3 length equals 16 residues. The CDR3 DNA sequence: TGTGCCAGCAGCCCTATGGAGCGGGGGAACACCGGGGAGCTGTTTTTT. It encodes CASSPMERGNTGELFF.

The chain carries TRBV27 and TRBJ2-5, with D unresolved. The CDR3 runs to 15 residues. CDR1 is MNHEY and CDR2 is SMNVEV in the germline V gene (reference sequence). Deletions cut 3 bases from V and 1 base from J, with 12 bases between. This CDR3 reads CASSFVRTGQETQYF. Here the CDR3 DNA reads TGTGCCAGCAGTTTTGTAAGGACCGGCCAAGAGACCCAGTACTTC.

V and J are TRBV3-1 and TRBJ1-2; D is possibly TRBD1 (6 bases). With 4 bases removed from V and 2 bases from J, the gap between germline ends came to 14 bases. This CDR3 has 15 residues. The germline gives CDR1 LGHDT, CDR2 YNNKEL (reference sequence). Here the CDR3 reads CASSLTGQRNYGYTF. The CDR3 nucleotides read TGTGCCAGCAGCCTTACCGGACAGCGAAACTATGGCTACACCTTC.

V usage is TRBV12-3 or TRBV12-4 and J usage is TRBJ2-1, with TRBD2 identical over 8 bases. This CDR3 has 14 amino acids. V dropped 4 bases and J dropped 9; count of bases not matched to a gene: 8. CDR3 region: CASSSALAGGEQFF. The CDR3 DNA reads TGTGCCAGCAGTTCAGCTTTGGCGGGGGGTGAGCAGTTCTTC.

The CDR3 DNA sequence: TGCAGCGTTGAATCCGTCATGAACACTGAAGCTTTCTTT. Translation: CSVESVMNTEAFF. V is TRBV29-1 and J is TRBJ1-1; unclear D gene. CDR1 is SQVTM, CDR2 ANQGSEA, per germline. CDR3 length: 13 amino acids. Trimming took 2 bases from V and 0 from J, leaving 7 bases between them. The full variable domain, with the rest looked up from reference TRBV29-1 and TRBJ1-1, is SAVISQKPSRDICQRGTSLTIQCQVDSQVTMMFWYRQQPGQSLTLIATANQGSEATYESGFVIDKFPISRPNLTFSTLTVSNMSPEDSSIYLCSVESVMNTEAFFGQGTRLTVV.

This clonotype was seen at least ten times. This rearrangement joins TRBV6-5 to TRBJ2-7, with 13 bases aligning to TRBD2. The CDR3 consists of 17 residues. Germline V CDR1 and CDR2: MNHEY, SVGAGI. The J segment lost 3 bases and the V segment lost 0 bases, leaving 5 bases of the junction unmatched. CDR3 nucleotide sequence: TGTGCCAGCAGTTACTCGAGACTAGCGGGGGGCGGCTACGAGCAGTACTTC. Translated, it gives CASSYSRLAGGGYEQYF.

This clonotype has ten or more counts. This chain joins TRBV7-2 and TRBJ2-2; TRBD1 is a possible D gene (6 bases). Germline values: CDR1 SGHTA, CDR2 FQGNSA. V was pared by 1 base and J by 1 base, with 16 bases between. The CDR3 sequence is 18 residues long. CDR3 amino acids: CASSLGGRGGGNTGELFF. In DNA form, the CDR3 reads TGTGCCAGCAGCTTAGGAGGACGTGGGGGCGGGAACACCGGGGAGCTGTTTTTT.

The sample holds one count of this clonotype. V gene TRBV20-1 combines with J gene TRBJ2-1; possibly TRBD2 for D (5 bases). V was cut by 4 bases and J by 3 bases, with 16 bases left in between. The CDR3 spans 15 residues. Germline CDR1 DFQATT, CDR2 SNEGSKA (reference sequence). The CDR3 reads CSATPLADIYNEQFF. CDR3 in DNA: TGCAGTGCTACTCCCCTAGCAGACATCTACAATGAGCAGTTCTTC.

The CDR3 DNA is TGTGCCAGCAGTGCAAGACAGGGGGAGCCGCCAACTAATGAAAAACTGTTTTTT. It codes for CASSARQGEPPTNEKLFF. This chain links TRBV2 with TRBJ1-4, with TRBD1 matching 9 bases. J lost 0 bases, V lost 4 bases, and 9 bases had no gene match. This CDR3 spans 18 amino acids. Germline-derived CDR1 and CDR2 are SNHLY and FYNNEI.

This clonotype was detected a few times. The chain employs TRBV7-9 and TRBJ1-1; D is ambiguous. Trimming removed 5 bases from V and 3 bases from J, with 4 bases in between. The CDR3 length is 11 residues. CDR1 is SEHNR and CDR2 is FQNEAQ in the germline V gene (reference sequence). The CDR3 protein is CASSVDTEAFF. The CDR3 nucleotides read TGTGCCAGCAGCGTGGACACTGAAGCTTTCTTT. The complete variable domain, with remaining parts taken from reference TRBV7-9 and TRBJ1-1, reads DTGVSQNPRHKITKRGQNVTFRCDPISEHNRLYWYRQTLGQGPEFLTYFQNEAQLEKSRLLSDRFSAERPKGSFSTLEIQRTEQGDSAMYLCASSVDTEAFFGQGTRLTVV.

This clonotype has just a few counts. The chain is built from TRBV12-3 or TRBV12-4 and TRBJ1-4, with a possible D match to TRBD1 (5 bases). V lost 5 bases and J lost 3, with 16 bases in between. The CDR3 loop spans 16 amino acids. The CDR3 bases are TGTGCCAGCAGTCTTGGGACCTCCGTGGCTAATGAAAAACTGTTTTTT. Residues: CASSLGTSVANEKLFF.

This clonotype was recorded at least ten times. The chain has TRBV7-2 and TRBJ2-5; D is undetermined. The V gene's germline CDR1 is SGHTA and CDR2 FQGNSA. The CDR3 totals 15 residues. Trimming pared 1 base from V and 1 base from J, leaving 10 bases between. Written as DNA, the CDR3 is TGTGCCAGCAGCTTAGAAGCAGGCGTCCAAGAGACCCAGTACTTC. Protein product: CASSLEAGVQETQYF.